The T cell receptor (beta chain) under discussion was sequenced for a study of cytomegalovirus exposure and HLA in healthy donors (dated by TCRdb to about 2017). For the study in its entirety: An earlier analysis of several hundred of the donors reported about 260 Gb of sequence data and 95 million to 130 million unique TCR beta sequences obtained from 150 million to 200 million T cells. An early release covering 500 to 750 HLA-typed donors comprised around 300 gigabases of sequencing data and around 86 million unique TCR sequences. Of the 300 to 500 genotyped donors, roughly 76% were placed in the genetic ancestry cluster associated with self-reported Caucasian donors. The study was designed to test whether signatures of past pathogen exposure could be identified by cataloging public T cell receptors. The study profiled the T cell repertoires of 550 to 700 subjects by immunosequencing and related them to cytomegalovirus serostatus. Along with the approximately 650-subject first cohort, a separate validation cohort of over 90 different subjects was used. To predict cytomegalovirus infection status, the study combined high-throughput TCR immunosequencing, statistical association of individual TCRs with disease status, and machine learning. To study patterns of TCR occurrence, a later analysis re-analyzed previously published TCR beta repertoires from 666 donors and added high-resolution HLA genotyping. Rather than using new phenotypic data, the later analysis identified candidate immune exposures from TCR beta sequences and from how often those sequences occurred across donors. In an earlier analysis of over 550 of the donors, high-throughput TCR beta sequencing was used to judge whether each TCR beta V gene segment behaved as functional or pseudogenic. Donor age, sex, ethnicity and CMV serostatus were collected together with the repertoire data. Genome-wide SNP genotypes for about three fifths of the roughly 670 donors were used in a later genetic analysis, which treated that subset as a discovery cohort. All discovery cohort repertoires had been generated using a single sequencing platform. Class I and class II HLA loci were covered by the typing at four-digit resolution. The number of donors typed differed by locus, with roughly 620-630 for A, B, C, DRB1 and DQB1, over 500 for DQA1, under 610 for DPA1, and roughly 450 for DPB1. Roughly five DR-DQ haplotypes were handled as single units for association and clustering, since linkage in the cohort was strong. On average, around 230,000 unique TCR beta nucleotide sequences were sequenced per donor among a few hundred genotyped donors of the cohort, with 15% to 20% of those sequences being non-productive. What the study reported, not specific to this receptor: In vitro tests confirmed that a few of the cytomegalovirus-associated TCR beta chains recognize cytomegalovirus antigens. A further reported finding was that TCR beta sequences accurately predicted the HLA-A and HLA-B alleles for most subjects in the first cohort. In a later analysis, several top co-occurrence clusters were reported to appear linked to parvovirus B19, influenza, CMV and Epstein-Barr virus. Linkage disequilibrium might explain the correlated functional status among segregating V segments, but an unknown experimental factor could not be ruled out. The classifier was reported to diagnose cytomegalovirus status with high specificity and sensitivity in both the original cohort and the validation cohort. The 87-base-pair reads could not distinguish some IMGT-functional V segments, including TRBV6-2 and TRBV6-3, so those segments were excluded. An earlier analysis of approximately 530 of the donors showed that most TCR beta V segments appeared in productive rearrangements either about 90% or about 30% of the time, which broadly matched IMGT annotations. In a later analysis, the rate of TCR association differed among HLA loci, with DRB1 alleles having the most associated TCRs and HLA-C alleles having the fewest. In a later genetic analysis, fewer N-insertions in productive TCRs were reported among donors in an Asian-associated ancestry cluster than the roughly 700-donor mean. When HLA alleles, especially DR and DQ, strongly co-occurred, TCR associations were difficult to assign to individual alleles. For the cohort, immune exposure information was limited to CMV serostatus. A cluster of highly shared sequence variants was judged likely to represent a technical artifact of the sequencing pipeline. In this cohort, only TCR beta chains were sequenced, and detectable features were limited by the absence of alpha or paired-chain data. A later analysis associated 16,951 TCR beta sequences with specific HLA alleles at a false discovery rate of 0.05. According to the authors, the approach could potentially be generalized to other disease states and immunological phenotypes. A later genetic analysis associated a missense DCLRE1C variant with V-gene and J-gene trimming of TCR beta chains, and an independent cohort replicated the association. In a later analysis, most CMV-associated TCR beta chains were found to appear HLA-restricted, with HLA associations seemingly driven largely by CMV exposure. About 17 rarely observed V segments, including chromosome 9 orphons, were excluded from the earlier analysis of several hundred of the donors because counts were too low. Compared with equally common non-associated chains, HLA-associated TCR beta chains in a later analysis were more clonally expanded and had lower generation probabilities. Across donors, most TCR sequences were observed very rarely, whereas some public TCRs were present in many individuals. A total of roughly 160 TCR beta chains were listed by the study as associated with cytomegalovirus. Sequencing depth was assumed to be roughly uniform across donors in the presence/absence analyses, though that assumption may not hold. HLA typing was unavailable for some donors at each locus, so association tests used only the typed subset.

Receptor libraries were prepared by the immunoSEQ multiplex PCR assay. A mixture of 60 forward primers for TCR Vbeta segments and 13 reverse primers for TCR Jbeta segments was used in the multiplex PCR. The CDR3 region of rearranged TCR beta genes was amplified from genomic DNA by a multiplex PCR assay. On the Illumina HiSeq System, the amplified TCR beta libraries were sequenced as 87-base-pair reads. Processing in the source paper ran as follows. Across the 600 to 700 repertoires, a later analysis counted some 80 million unique TCR beta chains, around 10 million of which were shared by at least two donors. Raw reads were error-corrected and collapsed into unique sequences by a nearest-neighbor algorithm in which closely related sequences were merged to remove PCR and sequencing errors. CDR3 sequences were aligned to IMGT reference sequences to assign V, D and J gene segments. For a sequence to be retained, at least a six-nucleotide match to both a V gene segment and a J gene segment was required. A rearrangement counted as productive if the CDR3 had no stop codons and remained in frame with V and J, and every other rearrangement counted as non-productive. CDR3 was defined according to IMGT convention as the region running from the second conserved V-encoded cysteine to the conserved J-encoded phenylalanine. Sequences without an unambiguous match to a single V gene segment were excluded from the earlier analysis of about 600 of the donors. In an earlier analysis of around 590 of the donors, a V segment was called functional when productive rearrangements were above 56.7%, and segregating when the standard deviation between donors exceeded 5%. To diagnose cytomegalovirus status from the catalog of TCR beta chain sequences, a statistical classification framework was built. V and J gene assignment, in a later analysis, came from comparing TCR nucleotide sequences with IMGT/GENE-DB human TR gene sequences. A later analysis assigned CDR3 sequences and most-parsimonious VDJ recombination scenarios with the TCRdist pipeline. In a later analysis, each TCR beta chain was defined by its CDR3 amino acid sequence together with its V-gene family, and reads lacking a unique V-gene family were excluded. As a way to deal with suspected cross-contamination and a sequencing artifact, a later analysis dropped under 600 nucleotide sequences that were highly shared and had low generation probability. In a later analysis, a clonal expansion index was calculated for each public chain from normalized within-repertoire ranks of inferred template counts. A later analysis computed generation probabilities with a VDJ recombination model fitted to out-of-frame rearrangements, and checked the results against IGoR. Hypergeometric tests were used in a later analysis to score TCR-TCR, TCR-HLA and TCR-CMV co-occurrence, with a repertoire-size bias correction applied to the TCR pairs. A later analysis estimated false discovery rates by permuting HLA or CMV assignments 20 times. In a later analysis, co-occurring TCRs were grouped using DBSCAN, and TCRdist sequence similarity was added for clustering within HLA-allele-positive subsets. Repertoires with fewer than 30,000 or more than 120,000 public chains, plus five repertoires with anomalous nucleotide sharing, were excluded from co-occurrence clustering. Here the immuneACCESS table is served through TCRdb, limited to in-frame sequences with V and J called. Missing clones are a known gap in these copies; in checked studies unresolved V genes cover under half, and the rest lacks a known reason. Clonal size and the V and J genes are those of that table, whereas D and trimming came from the DNA. The sample records about 140,000 clones, 73% of which are singletons. The ten largest clones add up to approximately 14% of the sample.

The cohort was made up of roughly 670 healthy bone marrow donors. Cohort members were all nominally healthy when sampled, although unrecorded immune exposures were likely present. CMV serostatus was recorded as positive for about 300 and negative for about half of the roughly 700 cohort members, whereas no CMV serostatus was recorded for the donor in question. Every donor gave a peripheral blood sample, and the peripheral blood mononuclear cells from that sample were used for TCR beta sequencing. Genomic DNA extraction from the blood cell samples was performed with the Qiagen DNeasy Blood Extraction Kit. CDR1 SGHDT and CDR2 YYEEEE are derived from the germline V gene. The CDR3 runs 16 residues from the cysteine to the phenylalanine. Only the CDR3 DNA is retained, 48 bases long and in frame from the first base. V ends up 0 bases short and J 2 bases short, with an unmatched junction base count of 6.

This clone was detected only a few times. Its cognate antigen has yet to be identified. Base qualities are not recorded, but no much larger clone differs from it by a single base. This chain is built from TRBV5-6 and TRBJ2-3, with 7 bases matching TRBD2. The sequencing input was PBMCs. The source is a human donor in good health. CDR3 sequence: CASSLGGRAPTDTQYF. The DNA sequence is TGTGCCAGCAGCTTGGGGGGGAGGGCCCCCACAGATACGCAGTATTTT.